The T cell receptor beta chain described here comes from a study of blood T cell repertoires in COVID-19 (dated by TCRdb to 2018 to 2021). Broadly, across the study: The collaborator samples originated in the United States, Italy and Spain and spanned the acute and convalescent phases of COVID-19. The material from the prospective study consisted of cDNA or gDNA derived from T cells, B-cell-depleted T cells, or PBMCs. A de-identified subject ID, COVID-19 status, age in years and sex were almost always included in the sample metadata. Where HLA class I and class II types were available, the types were taken from metadata supplied by the sample provider, not from assay-based typing. Subjects who had been exposed to COVID-19, were actively infected with it, or had recovered from it provided the deeply sampled blood TCRbeta repertoires that made up the dataset. The samples were drawn from two sources: the first 160 participants of the ongoing ImmuneRACE study, and fewer than 1,500 subjects contributed by 6 global collaborators. The repertoires were made available in a free public database intended to serve as a resource for research on the immune response to SARS-CoV-2.

A second Seattle source provided samples from volunteer blood donors who had recovered from COVID-19. Collaborating institutions collected whole blood in K2EDTA tubes following their own protocols. For TCRbeta analysis, collaborator samples were shipped as frozen whole blood, as isolated PBMCs, or as DNA extracted from either sample type. As regards this clone: Its recognized antigen is unknown. No much larger clone is present one base from it, and per-base qualities are unavailable.

TCRbeta CDR3 regions were amplified from genomic DNA by means of the immunoSEQ Assay, a bias-controlled multiplex PCR. Turning to the authors' computational methods: Nucleated cell counts per sample were estimated from amplification of reference gene primers within the assay. To quantify the absolute abundance of each unique TCRbeta CDR3 rearrangement, sequence reads were collapsed and filtered. Productive Simpson clonality was computed per sample as the square root of Simpson's diversity index over productive rearrangements. In TCRdb, the immuneACCESS table is reduced to in-frame sequences with V and J assigned. These tables do not hold every clone; where another copy was compared, an unresolved V gene accounts for under half, and the others remain unexplained. D and trimming were read from the DNA, whereas the V and J calls and clone size are those reported in that table. The sample yields some 250,000 clones; approximately 82% were counted once. About 2% of the sample is held by the ten biggest clonotypes.

Overall study results and their limits: The amount of clinical and demographic metadata varied by source and participant and was provided uncurated.

V is cut back by 3 bases and J by 5 bases, with 2 bases in the junction unmatched. Per the germline V gene (reference sequence), LNHDA is the CDR1 and SQIVND is the CDR2. The CDR3 measures 13 amino acids from cysteine to phenylalanine. CDR3 DNA only is kept here, 39 bases in frame from base 1. The sample comprised peripheral blood. The V gene is TRBV19 and the J gene is TRBJ1-1, and 8 bases in between align with TRBD1. The sequence was collected from a man aged 30-40 years who had recovered from COVID-19. The CDR3: CASSITGGTEAFF. The DNA reads TGTGCCAGTAGTATTACAGGGGGAACTGAAGCTTTCTTT.